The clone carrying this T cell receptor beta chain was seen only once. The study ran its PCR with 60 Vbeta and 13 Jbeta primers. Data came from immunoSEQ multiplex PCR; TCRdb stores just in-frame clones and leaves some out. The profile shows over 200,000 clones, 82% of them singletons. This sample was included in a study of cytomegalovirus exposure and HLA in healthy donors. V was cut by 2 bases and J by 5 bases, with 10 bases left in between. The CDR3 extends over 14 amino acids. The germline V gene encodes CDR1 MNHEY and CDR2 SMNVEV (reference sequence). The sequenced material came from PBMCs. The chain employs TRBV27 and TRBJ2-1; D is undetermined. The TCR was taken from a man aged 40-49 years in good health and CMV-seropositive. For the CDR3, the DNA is TGTGCCAGCAGTTTAGGTGGCAGGAACAATGAGCAGTTCTTC. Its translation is CASSLGGRNNEQFF.